The 8 T cell receptor beta chains in this list originate from one sample, sequenced in a study of cytomegalovirus exposure and HLA in healthy donors. Sequencing used immunoSEQ multiplex PCR; TCRdb keeps in-frame clones, though not all of them. The repertoire consists of more than 140,000 clones, with about 88% occurring once and the leading ten covering around 3.4%. Sequencing was carried out using PBMCs. The receptors derive from a woman younger than 35 in good health and CMV-seropositive.

The chain joins TRBV27 to TRBJ2-7; TRBD2 matches 7 bases. V shed 6 bases and J 3 bases; nucleotides not matched to a gene: 8. The CDR3 covers 14 residues. Germline loops: CDR1 MNHEY, CDR2 SMNVEV (reference sequence). CDR3 residues: CASSPRASGYEQYF. Written as DNA, the CDR3 is TGTGCCAGCAGCCCCAGGGCTAGCGGCTACGAGCAGTACTTC.

At least ten counts were recorded for this clone. The chain recombines TRBV2 with TRBJ1-3; no clear D gene. Trimming cost V 3 bases and J 7 bases, with 7 bases left between them. The length of the CDR3 is 12 residues. The germline V gene encodes CDR1 SNHLY and CDR2 FYNNEI. DNA for the CDR3: TGTGCCAGCAGTGAGGGAGGGAACACCATATATTTT. It codes for CASSEGGNTIYF.

The chain combines TRBV11-2 with TRBJ2-7; D is possibly TRBD2 (5 bases). V dropped 3 bases and J dropped 4 bases, with 16 bases sitting between them. The CDR3 runs to 15 residues. The germline gives CDR1 SGHAT, CDR2 FQNNGV. The CDR3 region has the DNA TGTGCCAGCAGCTTGGGGATGACTTCGGGATACGAGCAGTACTTC. This translates into CASSLGMTSGYEQYF.

This clone was detected once. The chain recombines TRBV30 with TRBJ2-7; D ambiguous. The CDR3 is 12 amino acids. Germline V gene data show CDR1 as GTSNPN and CDR2 as SVGIG (reference sequence). V lost 1 base to trimming and J lost 0 bases, with 4 bases between them. CDR3 nucleotides: TGTGCCTGGAGTGCAGTCTCCTACGAGCAGTACTTC. It yields the protein CAWSAVSYEQYF.

The chain uses TRBV6-1 and TRBJ2-6, with D perhaps matching TRBD2 (5 bases). V was pared by 7 bases and J by 4 bases, with 11 bases between. The CDR3 length is 14 residues. The germline V gene has CDR1 MNHNS and CDR2 SASEGT. The CDR3 region has the DNA TGTGCCAGCACCAACCGGGGAGGGGCCAACGTCCTGACTTTC. Translated, it gives CASTNRGGANVLTF.

The rearrangement links TRBV6-5 to TRBJ2-1; 10 nucleotides line up with TRBD2. The J segment lost 3 bases and the V segment lost 8 bases, leaving 4 bases of the junction unmatched. This CDR3 contains 14 residues. Looked up from germline, CDR1 is MNHEY and CDR2 is SVGAGI. CDR3 bases: TGTGCCAGCGGGAGACTAGCGGGCTACAATGAGCAGTTCTTC. Its translation: CASGRLAGYNEQFF.

This chain uses TRBV13 with TRBJ1-1; TRBD1 agrees at 8 bases. Germline V gives CDR1 PRHDT, CDR2 FYEKMQ (reference sequence). J was trimmed by 2 bases and V by 5 bases; bases with no gene match: 4. This CDR3 comprises 14 residues. The CDR3 nucleotides read TGTGCCAGCAGCCTCGGACAGGGTAACACTGAAGCTTTCTTT. Amino acids: CASSLGQGNTEAFF.

The rearrangement uses TRBV5-1 and TRBJ2-1; TRBD1 matches 7 bases. CDR3 length equals 16 residues. CDR1 is SGHRS, CDR2 YFSETQ, per germline. V dropped 4 bases and J dropped 0; count of bases not matched to a gene: 7. This CDR3 is CASSPEGQSSYNEQFF. The CDR3 DNA sequence: TGCGCCAGCAGCCCTGAGGGACAGAGCTCCTACAATGAGCAGTTCTTC.